The rows below give T cell receptor beta chains drawn from one sample of a study of cytomegalovirus exposure and HLA in healthy donors. Sequenced by immunoSEQ multiplex PCR; TCRdb stores in-frame clones only, minus some. The sample has some 120,000 clones; more than 75% are singletons. The sequencing sample was made of PBMCs. These receptor sequences come from a woman aged 25 to 39 in good health and CMV-seronegative. The CDR3 runs from the conserved cysteine through the conserved F or W. The D gene is left open where the match is weak. Part of the rows lack a size; the others show once, few, many or a class for expanded clones.

CDR3: CASGGLAASTDTQYF
DNA: TGTGCCAGCGGAGGACTAGCGGCAAGCACAGATACGCAGTATTTT
D: TRBD2
size: .
V: TRBV9
J: TRBJ2-3

CDR3: CASSDGGSAGNTIYF
DNA: TGCGCCAGCAGTGACGGGGGATCGGCTGGAAACACCATATATTTT
D: .
size: once
V: TRBV10-1
J: TRBJ1-3

CDR3: CASSYSGLQETQYF
DNA: TGTGCCAGCAGTTACTCGGGACTCCAAGAGACCCAGTACTTC
D: .
size: .
V: TRBV6-5
J: TRBJ2-5

CDR3: CASLLVAGGPVVKQFF
DNA: TGTGCCAGTCTCCTCGTCGCGGGGGGGCCTGTCGTTAAGCAGTTCTTC
D: TRBD2
size: once
V: TRBV2
J: TRBJ2-1

CDR3: CASSLQPDYKNTEAFF
DNA: TGTGCCAGCAGTTTACAGCCGGACTACAAGAACACTGAAGCTTTCTTT
D: .
size: .
V: TRBV27
J: TRBJ1-1

CDR3: CASSRGLAGTSYEQYF
DNA: TGTGCCAGCAGCCGTGGACTAGCGGGGACTTCCTACGAGCAGTACTTC
D: TRBD2
size: .
V: TRBV5-4
J: TRBJ2-7

CDR3: CASSRDSRGEKLFF
DNA: TGCGCCAGCAGCCGAGACAGTCGGGGTGAAAAACTGTTTTTT
D: .
size: once
V: TRBV4-3
J: TRBJ1-4

CDR3: CASSPRESGETYEQYF
DNA: TGTGCCAGCAGCCCTCGGGAGAGCGGGGAGACCTACGAGCAGTACTTC
D: TRBD2
size: .
V: TRBV9
J: TRBJ2-7

CDR3: CASSPSRAGVLTDTQYF
DNA: TGTGCCAGCAGCCCCAGTCGGGCGGGGGTCCTCACAGATACGCAGTATTTT
D: TRBD2
size: .
V: TRBV7-8
J: TRBJ2-3

CDR3: CASSSRSPYSNQPQHF
DNA: TGTGCCAGCAGTTCTCGGTCTCCGTATAGCAATCAGCCCCAGCATTTT
D: .
size: once
V: TRBV27
J: TRBJ1-5

CDR3: CASSSPRTSGSYEQYF
DNA: TGTGCCAGCAGCTCCCCCAGGACTAGCGGCTCCTACGAGCAGTACTTC
D: TRBD2
size: .
V: TRBV11-2
J: TRBJ2-7

CDR3: CASSPTENRNTEAFF
DNA: TGTGCCAGCTCACCCACGGAAAACAGGAACACTGAAGCTTTCTTT
D: .
size: .
V: TRBV18
J: TRBJ1-1

CDR3: CATRTGPGTGELFF
DNA: TGTGCTACTCGAACAGGGCCCGGCACCGGGGAGCTGTTTTTT
D: .
size: .
V: TRBV9
J: TRBJ2-2

CDR3: CASTYRGPVYGYTF
DNA: TGTGCCAGCACTTACAGGGGCCCCGTCTATGGCTACACCTTC
D: TRBD1
size: .
V: TRBV2
J: TRBJ1-2

CDR3: CASRTDRSTYEQYF
DNA: TGTGCCAGCAGAACGGACAGGTCAACCTACGAGCAGTACTTC
D: TRBD1
size: few
V: TRBV2
J: TRBJ2-7

CDR3: CAWNAGGAGELFF
DNA: TGTGCCTGGAACGCAGGAGGCGCCGGGGAGCTGTTTTTT
D: .
size: .
V: TRBV30
J: TRBJ2-2

CDR3: CASSYSTFPSGNTIYF
DNA: TGTGCCAGCAGTTACTCGACATTTCCCTCTGGAAACACCATATATTTT
D: .
size: .
V: TRBV6-5
J: TRBJ1-3

CDR3: CASSGLAGSDTQYF
DNA: TGTGCCAGCAGTGGCCTAGCGGGATCAGATACGCAGTATTTT
D: TRBD2
size: .
V: TRBV6-4
J: TRBJ2-3

CDR3: CASSMRTGFTEAFF
DNA: TGTGCCAGCAGCATGAGGACAGGGTTCACTGAAGCTTTCTTT
D: TRBD1
size: .
V: TRBV9
J: TRBJ1-1

CDR3: CASSLEKGKGNTIYF
DNA: TGTGCCAGCAGCTTGGAAAAGGGGAAAGGAAACACCATATATTTT
D: .
size: .
V: TRBV5-4
J: TRBJ1-3

CDR3: CASSPGQGADTQYF
DNA: TGTGCCAGCAGTCCGGGACAGGGAGCAGATACGCAGTATTTT
D: TRBD1
size: .
V: TRBV6-4
J: TRBJ2-3

CDR3: CASSELAGEQTQYF
DNA: TGTGCCAGCAGTGAGCTAGCGGGGGAGCAGACCCAGTACTTC
D: TRBD2
size: .
V: TRBV2
J: TRBJ2-5

CDR3: CASSTGWGGQVGELFF
DNA: TGTGCCAGCAGCACTGGGTGGGGAGGACAGGTCGGGGAGCTGTTTTTT
D: .
size: .
V: TRBV5-6
J: TRBJ2-2

CDR3: CASSKDRGRSIRETQYF
DNA: TGTGCCAGCAGCAAAGATAGGGGGCGATCGATCAGAGAGACCCAGTACTTC
D: .
size: .
V: TRBV21-1
J: TRBJ2-5

CDR3: CASSLAGSTDTQYF
DNA: TGTGCCAGCAGCTTAGCGGGCAGCACAGATACGCAGTATTTT
D: .
size: .
V: TRBV7-2
J: TRBJ2-3

CDR3: CASSLEDRDVYGTF
DNA: TGTGCCAGCAGCTTGGAAGACAGGGACGTTTACGGCACCTTC
D: TRBD1
size: .
V: TRBV5-4
J: TRBJ1-2

CDR3: CAISDGPTTGVGYGYTF
DNA: TGTGCCATCAGTGATGGGCCCACGACAGGGGTCGGCTATGGCTACACCTTC
D: TRBD1
size: few
V: TRBV10-3
J: TRBJ1-2

CDR3: CASSLHRGTTEAFF
DNA: TGTGCCAGCAGCTTACACAGGGGGACCACTGAAGCTTTCTTT
D: TRBD1
size: .
V: TRBV7-2
J: TRBJ1-1

CDR3: CASSYRQGADTQYF
DNA: TGTGCCAGCAGTTACAGGCAGGGGGCAGATACGCAGTATTTT
D: TRBD1
size: .
V: TRBV6-6
J: TRBJ2-3

CDR3: CASSLIGGLDRETQYF
DNA: TGCGCCAGCAGCTTGATCGGGGGGCTAGATAGAGAGACCCAGTACTTC
D: .
size: .
V: TRBV5-1
J: TRBJ2-5

CDR3: CASSSIGFGNSPLHF
DNA: TGTGCCAGCAGCTCTATCGGTTTCGGTAATTCACCCCTCCACTTT
D: .
size: .
V: TRBV7-2
J: TRBJ1-6

CDR3: CASSVDPGQGPYEQYF
DNA: TGTGCCAGCAGCGTCGATCCGGGACAGGGTCCCTACGAGCAGTACTTC
D: TRBD1
size: .
V: TRBV9
J: TRBJ2-7

CDR3: CASSLGGQETQYF
DNA: TGCGCCAGCAGCTTGGGAGGGCAAGAGACCCAGTACTTC
D: .
size: .
V: TRBV5-1
J: TRBJ2-5

CDR3: CASTLTRTGNINYGYTF
DNA: TGTGCCAGTACCTTGACCCGGACAGGGAATATTAACTATGGCTACACCTTC
D: TRBD1
size: .
V: TRBV19
J: TRBJ1-2

CDR3: CASSFTAYEQYF
DNA: TGTGCCAGCAGCTTTACAGCATACGAGCAGTACTTC
D: .
size: .
V: TRBV5-5
J: TRBJ2-7

CDR3: CASSLAGTALNTEAFF
DNA: TGTGCCAGCAGCTTGGCCGGGACAGCCTTGAACACTGAAGCTTTCTTT
D: TRBD1
size: .
V: TRBV5-4
J: TRBJ1-1

CDR3: CASSVGTSVNEQFF
DNA: TGTGCCAGCAGCGTAGGGACTAGCGTCAATGAGCAGTTCTTC
D: TRBD2
size: .
V: TRBV9
J: TRBJ2-1

CDR3: CASSPSQGNSPLHF
DNA: TGTGCCAGCAGCCCTTCACAGGGGAATTCACCCCTCCACTTT
D: TRBD1
size: .
V: TRBV7-8
J: TRBJ1-6

CDR3: CASSQPGQGNEKLFF
DNA: TGTGCCAGCAGCCAGCCGGGACAGGGGAATGAAAAACTGTTTTTT
D: TRBD1
size: .
V: TRBV7-9
J: TRBJ1-4

CDR3: CASSRTPRDPYEQYF
DNA: TGTGCCAGCAGTCGGACACCCCGAGACCCCTACGAGCAGTACTTC
D: .
size: .
V: TRBV5-5
J: TRBJ2-7

CDR3: CASSQEGQRNYGYTF
DNA: TGCGCCAGCAGCCAAGAGGGACAGCGGAACTATGGCTACACCTTC
D: TRBD1
size: .
V: TRBV4-1
J: TRBJ1-2

CDR3: CASSRLAGGQETQYF
DNA: TGCGCCAGCAGTCGACTAGCGGGAGGTCAAGAGACCCAGTACTTC
D: TRBD2
size: .
V: TRBV5-1
J: TRBJ2-5